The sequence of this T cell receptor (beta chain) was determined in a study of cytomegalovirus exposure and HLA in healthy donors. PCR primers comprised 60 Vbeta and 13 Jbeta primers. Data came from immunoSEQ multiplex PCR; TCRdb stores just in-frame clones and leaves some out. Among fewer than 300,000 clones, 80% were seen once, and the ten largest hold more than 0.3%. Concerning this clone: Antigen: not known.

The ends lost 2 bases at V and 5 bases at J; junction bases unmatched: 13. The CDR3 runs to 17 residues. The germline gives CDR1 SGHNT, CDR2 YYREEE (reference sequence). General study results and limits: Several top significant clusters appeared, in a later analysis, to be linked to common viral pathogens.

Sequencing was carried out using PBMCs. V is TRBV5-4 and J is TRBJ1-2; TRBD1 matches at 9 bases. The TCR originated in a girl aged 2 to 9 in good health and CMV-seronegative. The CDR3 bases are TGTGCCAGCAGCTTAGGACAGGGGCTCCCAGGTCATTATGGCTACACCTTC. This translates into CASSLGQGLPGHYGYTF.